These 21 T cell receptor beta chains share one sample of origin, sequenced in a study of blood T cells in healthy people across ages. For the second PCR, which ran for about 7 to 11 cycles, a sample-barcoded 5' primer and a J-beta primer mix were used. A single record per CDR3 protein comes from TCRdb applying MiXCR to the 5' RACE reads. The sample includes roughly 2 million distinct CDR3 sequences, around half seen only once; the top ten take 2.1%. The specimen sequenced was blood. The receptors stem from a woman aged 40-49 years in good health.

This clonotype was recorded only once. The chain has TRBV11-2 and TRBJ1-5; a possible D gene is TRBD1 (6 bases). The CDR3 runs to 17 residues. The germline CDR1 and CDR2 sequences are SGHAT and FQNNGV. V was pared by 1 base and J by 1 base, with 14 bases between. The CDR3 loop is CASSLGGGSFSNQPQHF. In nucleotides, the CDR3 is TGTGCCAGCAGCTTAGGAGGGGGTAGTTTCAGCAATCAGCCCCAGCATTTT.

The J gene is TRBJ2-1, the V gene TRBV6-2 or TRBV6-3; 12 bases agree with TRBD2. V shed 5 bases and J 6 bases; nucleotides not matched to a gene: 8. The CDR3 consists of 16 residues. CDR1 and CDR2 (germline): MNHEY, SVGEGT. CDR3 nucleotide sequence: TGTGCCAGCAGTACGGCTAGCGGGGGGGTCCTCAATGAGCAGTTCTTC. This translates into CASSTASGGVLNEQFF.

This clonotype was detected only a few times. V and J are TRBV20-1 and TRBJ2-3; D possibly corresponds to TRBD2 (7 bases). CDR1 and CDR2 (germline): DFQATT, SNEGSKA (reference sequence). The CDR3 covers 15 residues. V was clipped by 6 bases and J by 5 bases, with 21 bases between them. CDR3 sequence reads: CSAPTWGGVGDTQYF. CDR3 DNA: TGCAGTGCGCCCACCTGGGGGGGCGTTGGAGATACGCAGTATTTT.

J is TRBJ1-5 and V is TRBV18; 9 nucleotides match TRBD1. This CDR3 has 18 amino acids. V gave up 1 base and J gave up 3 bases; unmatched junction bases: 10. Looked up from germline, CDR1 is KGHSH and CDR2 is LQKENI. In DNA, the CDR3 is TGTGCCAGCTCACCACTGTCACCGGGACAGGGAGACAATCAGCCCCAGCATTTT. The encoded protein is CASSPLSPGQGDNQPQHF.

This clonotype appeared a few times. CDR3 coding DNA: TGTGCCAGCAGCACGGGACTAGCGGGGGGGCAGGTAGAGACCCAGTACTTC. This codes for CASSTGLAGGQVETQYF. V and J are TRBV7-2 and TRBJ2-5, with 16 positions matching TRBD2. This CDR3 has 17 residues. Trimming cost V 5 bases and J 4 bases; bases outside gene matches: 7. Looked up from germline, CDR1 is SGHTA and CDR2 is FQGNSA.

The rearrangement joins TRBV4-3 to TRBJ1-4, with TRBD1 identical over 7 bases. Germline V gene data show CDR1 as LGHNA and CDR2 as YSLEER. The CDR3 sequence is 19 residues long. J gave up 0 bases and V 1 base, and 11 bases lay outside the gene matches. CDR3 sequence reads: CASSQGPGGNGSTNEKLFF. For the CDR3, the DNA is TGCGCCAGCAGCCAAGGCCCAGGGGGAAACGGGTCAACTAATGAAAAACTGTTTTTT.

V gene TRBV20-1 combines with J gene TRBJ2-3; D remains unclear. Germline CDR1 and CDR2: DFQATT and SNEGSKA (reference sequence). With 0 bases removed from V and 3 bases from J, the gap between germline ends came to 7 bases. The CDR3 spans 13 residues. The CDR3 nucleotides are TGCAGTGCTAGAGATGCTCGTACAGATACGCAGTATTTT. This gives the protein CSARDARTDTQYF.

The genes are TRBV4-2 and TRBJ2-7; D is ambiguous. Judging by the DNA end, TRBJ2-4 fits better; the J call may be wrong. From germline, CDR1 is LGHNA and CDR2 YNFKEQ. CDR3 length: 16 residues. The CDR3: CASSQEIQPAKNIQYF. The CDR3, as DNA: TGTGCCAGCAGCCAAGAGATCCAGCCCGCCAAAAACATTCAGTACTTC.

This chain uses TRBV20-1 with TRBJ2-5, with 9 bases matching TRBD2. With V trimmed by 2 bases and J by 11 bases, 6 bases remained unmatched. Per the germline V gene, CDR1 is DFQATT and CDR2 is SNEGSKA (reference sequence). CDR3 length: 12 residues. The CDR3 sequence: CSARPTSGGQYF. In nucleotides, the CDR3 is TGCAGTGCTAGACCAACAAGCGGGGGGCAGTACTTC.

V is TRBV20-1 and J is TRBJ1-2; 8 nucleotides agree with TRBD1. Trimming removed 6 bases from V and 2 bases from J; junction bases left unmatched: 8. Germline-derived CDR1 and CDR2 are DFQATT and SNEGSKA (reference sequence). This CDR3 is built from 14 residues. The CDR3, as DNA: TGCAGTGCCCCTAAGGACAGGGAAAACTATGGCTACACCTTC. It codes for CSAPKDRENYGYTF.

CDR3 nucleotide sequence: TGTGCCAGCAGTTTAACGGGACAGAAAGAGACCCAGTACTTC. Protein product: CASSLTGQKETQYF. V is TRBV6-2 or TRBV6-3 and J is TRBJ2-5, with 7 nucleotides matching TRBD1. CDR3 length: 14 amino acids. With V trimmed by 4 bases and J by 3 bases, 5 bases remained unmatched. Germline V lookup: CDR1 MNHEY, CDR2 SVGEGT.

The rearrangement uses TRBV5-1 and TRBJ2-7; the match to TRBD1 covers 9 bases. This CDR3 is 16 amino acids long. The ends lost 3 bases at V and 5 bases at J; junction bases unmatched: 12. CDR1 SGHRS and CDR2 YFSETQ come from the germline V gene. The CDR3 DNA is TGCGCCAGCAGCTCGGTCGCCGGGACAGGGAGTCACGAGCAGTACTTC. Its translation is CASSSVAGTGSHEQYF.

This chain joins TRBV7-2 and TRBJ2-7; D ambiguous. CDR1 is SGHTA and CDR2 is FQGNSA in the germline V gene. Trimming took off 8 bases at V and 0 bases at J, with 11 bases between the two ends. The CDR3 covers 13 residues. CDR3 region: CASRSQASYEQYF. CDR3 coding DNA: TGTGCCAGCCGATCGCAGGCCTCCTACGAGCAGTACTTC.

This clonotype has more than one count but fewer than ten. This rearrangement joins TRBV7-3 to TRBJ2-1; 10 bases align to TRBD2. Trimming cost V 2 bases and J 8 bases; bases outside gene matches: 6. CDR1 and CDR2 from the germline V gene are SGHTA and FQGTGA. The CDR3 runs 15 residues. CDR3 residues: CASSLEAGGLDEQFF. The CDR3 coding sequence is TGTGCCAGCAGCTTAGAAGCGGGGGGGCTGGATGAGCAGTTCTTC.

V usage is TRBV9 and J usage is TRBJ2-1; 10 bases line up with TRBD2. CDR3 length: 16 amino acids. Trimming cost V 0 bases and J 8 bases; bases outside gene matches: 8. The germline CDR1 and CDR2 sequences are SGDLS and YYNGEE. CDR3 sequence reads: CASSVVRAGGRHEQFF. The DNA for the CDR3 is TGTGCCAGCAGCGTAGTTAGAGCGGGGGGGCGGCATGAGCAGTTCTTC.

The genes are TRBV7-2 and TRBJ1-2; D unresolved. The V end was cut by 1 base, the J end by 4 bases, with 10 bases between. The CDR3 sequence is 14 residues long. Germline V gene data show CDR1 as SGHTA and CDR2 as FQGNSA. For the CDR3, the DNA is TGTGCCAGCAGCTTAGAGCCAGTTGGCTATGGCTACACCTTC. Protein: CASSLEPVGYGYTF.

The chain recombines TRBV5-1 with TRBJ1-2; D unresolved. There are 14 residues in the CDR3. V was clipped by 4 bases and J by 6 bases, with 16 bases between them. Looked up from germline, CDR1 is SGHRS and CDR2 is YFSETQ. This CDR3 is CASSDLRGPDGYTF. CDR3 bases: TGCGCCAGCAGCGATCTCCGGGGTCCGGATGGCTACACCTTC. The full variable domain, completed using reference TRBV5-1 and TRBJ1-2, is KAGVTQTPRYLIKTRGQQVTLSCSPISGHRSVSWYQQTPGQGLQFLFEYFSETQRNKGNFPGRFSGRQFSNSRSEMNVSTLELGDSALYLCASSDLRGPDGYTFGSGTRLTVV.

This clonotype has more than one count but fewer than ten. V gene TRBV10-2 combines with J gene TRBJ2-5; perhaps TRBD2 as D (5 bases). In germline, CDR1 is WSHSY, CDR2 SAAADI. This CDR3 contains 17 residues. Between the trimmed V and J ends, which lost 6 bases and 3 bases, there was a span of 23 bases. The CDR3 DNA follows: TGCGCCAGCAGGGGAGTGTATGGCAGGCCGCGAGAAGAGACCCAGTACTTC. Amino acid sequence: CASRGVYGRPREETQYF.

This clonotype was seen only once. J is TRBJ1-4 and V is TRBV2, with a possible D match to TRBD1 (6 bases). The CDR3 covers 14 residues. V lost 7 bases to trimming and J lost 3 bases, with 12 bases between them. Germline V gives CDR1 SNHLY, CDR2 FYNNEI. CDR3 protein: CASTGGRSNEKLFF. Here the CDR3 DNA reads TGTGCCAGCACCGGGGGCAGGTCTAATGAAAAACTGTTTTTT.

The genes are TRBV6-6 and TRBJ2-7; 11 positions agree with TRBD2. V shed 6 bases and J 4 bases; nucleotides not matched to a gene: 5. The CDR3 runs to 14 residues. The germline CDR1 and CDR2 sequences are MNHNY and SVGAGI (reference sequence). In nucleotides, the CDR3 is TGTGCCAGCAGCGATAGCGGGGGGGCTTACGAGCAGTACTTC. This sequence encodes CASSDSGGAYEQYF.

The chain links TRBV7-9 to TRBJ2-6, with D maybe TRBD1 (7 bases). The CDR3 is made up of 18 amino acids. The germline V gene has CDR1 SEHNR and CDR2 FQNEAQ (reference sequence). V lost 5 bases and J lost 0, with 17 bases in between. CDR3 sequence reads: CASSPGDSLSSGANVLTF. For the CDR3, the DNA is TGTGCCAGCAGCCCGGGGGACAGTCTTTCCTCTGGGGCCAACGTCCTGACTTTC. The full variable domain, its missing parts supplied by reference TRBV7-9 and TRBJ2-6, is DTGVSQNPRHKITKRGQNVTFRCDPISEHNRLYWYRQTLGQGPEFLTYFQNEAQLEKSRLLSDRFSAERPKGSFSTLEIQRTEQGDSAMYLCASSPGDSLSSGANVLTFGAGSRLTVL.